Shown below are 22 T cell receptor beta chains from a single sample sequenced in a study of tumor-infiltrating lymphocytes in localized non-small cell lung cancer. Clones were read by immunoSEQ multiplex PCR, and TCRdb kept only the in-frame ones, dropping some. The table has 12,000 or so clones, around 83% seen once. The sequenced sample was lung tumor tissue. Receptor source: a human donor with non-small cell lung cancer.

This rearrangement joins TRBV6-5 to TRBJ2-7; TRBD1 matches at 7 bases. Germline V CDR1 and CDR2: MNHEY, SVGAGI. The CDR3 is 13 amino acids. V was pared by 6 bases and J by 4 bases, with 6 bases of the junction left unmatched. The CDR3 reads CASSRAGGYEQYF. In DNA, the CDR3 is TGTGCCAGCAGCCGGGCAGGGGGATACGAGCAGTACTTC.

V is TRBV5-6 and J is TRBJ1-5; D call uncertain. The V gene lost 4 bases and the J gene lost 0 bases, with 8 bases spanning the gap. This CDR3 contains 14 residues. Germline values: CDR1 SGHDT, CDR2 YYEEEE. CDR3: CASSVKYSNQPQHF. The CDR3 region has the DNA TGTGCCAGCAGCGTGAAGTATAGCAATCAGCCCCAGCATTTT.

J is TRBJ1-1 and V is TRBV18; D is possibly TRBD1 (5 bases). Germline CDR1 is KGHSH and CDR2 is LQKENI. V was clipped by 3 bases and J by 1 base, with 12 bases between them. CDR3 length: 15 amino acids. CDR3 in amino acids: CASSPRTSGNTEAFF. The CDR3 DNA sequence: TGTGCCAGCTCACCCCGGACAAGTGGGAACACTGAAGCTTTCTTT.

The V gene is TRBV28, the J gene TRBJ1-5, with D unclear. The CDR3 is made up of 14 amino acids. V was cut by 5 bases and J by 5 bases, with 13 bases left in between. Germline V CDR1 and CDR2: MDHEN, SYDVKM. The CDR3 nucleotides are TGTGCCAGCAGTCCCCGGGCACTTCATCAGCCCCAGCATTTT. Encoded protein: CASSPRALHQPQHF.

The chain joins TRBV5-4 to TRBJ2-1; 7 bases match TRBD1. The CDR3 is 15 amino acids. Germline V CDR1 and CDR2: SGHNT, YYREEE (reference sequence). J gave up 3 bases and V 1 base, and 4 bases lay outside the gene matches. The CDR3 loop reads CASSLRQGGYNEQFF. The CDR3 DNA follows: TGTGCCAGCAGCTTGAGACAGGGTGGCTACAATGAGCAGTTCTTC.

The chain is built from TRBV7-6 and TRBJ2-3; D call uncertain. With 5 bases removed from V and 2 bases from J, the gap between germline ends came to 8 bases. Per germline, CDR1 SGHVS and CDR2 FNYEAQ. This CDR3 is 13 amino acids long. This chain's CDR3 is CASSRLVTDTQYF. DNA of the CDR3: TGTGCCAGCAGCCGTTTAGTCACAGATACGCAGTATTTT.

The chain carries TRBV2 and TRBJ2-7; D might be TRBD1 (5 bases). The CDR3 is 11 amino acids. The V gene lost 6 bases and the J gene lost 4 bases, with 7 bases spanning the gap. Germline V gene sequence: CDR1 SNHLY, CDR2 FYNNEI. The CDR3 loop reads CASSPGYEQYF. In DNA form, the CDR3 reads TGTGCCAGCAGCCCAGGGTACGAGCAGTACTTC.

The gene calls are TRBV5-4 and TRBJ1-6, with 12 nucleotides matching TRBD1. The CDR3 totals 18 residues. The trim removed 4 bases at V and 9 bases at J, leaving 14 bases unmatched. CDR1 and CDR2 from the germline V gene are SGHNT and YYREEE (reference sequence). The CDR3 DNA reads as TGTGCCAGCAGCCGCGAACGAGGGACAGGGGGCTCAGCTTCACCCCTCCACTTT. Translation: CASSRERGTGGSASPLHF.

This sequence joins TRBV7-2 and TRBJ1-2; no clear D gene. CDR3 length equals 15 residues. Trimming stripped 1 base from V and 6 bases from J, with 15 bases between. Germline loops: CDR1 SGHTA, CDR2 FQGNSA. The CDR3 region has the DNA TGTGCCAGCAGCTTAGACCCGGCCCAGGTGAATGGCTACACCTTC. It yields the protein CASSLDPAQVNGYTF.

The chain links TRBV29-1 to TRBJ2-7; 7 bases agree with TRBD1. CDR3 length equals 12 residues. Germline V gene sequence: CDR1 SQVTM, CDR2 ANQGSEA. Germline trimming cut 4 bases from V and 5 bases from J; bases unmatched to any gene: 5. The CDR3 reads CSVAQGVHEQYF. The CDR3 region has the DNA TGCAGCGTTGCCCAGGGGGTTCACGAGCAGTACTTC.

The chain employs TRBV2 and TRBJ1-3; D not certain. The CDR3 totals 14 residues. Per germline, CDR1 SNHLY and CDR2 FYNNEI. V shed 4 bases and J shed 0 bases, with 7 bases lying between them. The CDR3 DNA reads as TGTGCCAGCAGTGTTAGGACCTCTGGAAACACCATATATTTT. Translated: CASSVRTSGNTIYF.

The CDR3 region has the DNA TGTGCCAGCAGCTTAGCGGGTGGAACAGGCTATGGCTACACCTTC. Translation gives CASSLAGGTGYGYTF. The chain uses TRBV7-9 and TRBJ1-2; tentative D call: TRBD1 (5 bases). CDR3 length equals 15 residues. V lost 0 bases and J 4 bases, leaving 12 bases between the germline ends. CDR1 and CDR2 (germline): SEHNR, FQNEAQ (reference sequence).

This chain joins TRBV18 and TRBJ1-2; TRBD1 matches at 10 bases. J lost 8 bases, V lost 1 base, and 4 bases had no gene match. Germline-derived CDR1 and CDR2 are KGHSH and LQKENI. The CDR3 spans 14 residues. CDR3 bases: TGTGCCAGCTCACCACTGGACAGGGGGAAAGGCTACACCTTC. Its translation: CASSPLDRGKGYTF.

CDR3 residues: CASSQDLVAVEKLFF. The CDR3 nucleotides read TGCGCCAGCAGCCAAGATCTTGTGGCAGTAGAAAAACTGTTTTTT. The chain uses TRBV4-3 and TRBJ1-4; D unresolved. The CDR3 is made up of 15 amino acids. V was trimmed by 0 bases and J by 8 bases, leaving 13 bases between them. CDR1 is LGHNA and CDR2 is YSLEER in the germline V gene.

The chain joins TRBV11-2 to TRBJ2-1, with no clear D. Germline CDR1 SGHAT, CDR2 FQNNGV. With 3 bases removed from V and 2 bases from J, the gap between germline ends came to 17 bases. This CDR3 contains 17 residues. Here the CDR3 reads CASSFYPLGDTYNEQFF. DNA of the CDR3: TGTGCCAGCAGCTTTTACCCCCTAGGAGATACCTACAATGAGCAGTTCTTC.

This chain links TRBV7-9 with TRBJ1-2; D is perhaps TRBD1 (6 bases). This CDR3 has 14 amino acids. Germline loops: CDR1 SEHNR, CDR2 FQNEAQ (reference sequence). The germline V and J ends were trimmed by 2 bases and 4 bases, with 11 bases remaining between them. CDR3 in amino acids: CASSLRQVGYGYTF. The CDR3 region has the DNA TGTGCCAGCAGCTTACGACAGGTCGGCTATGGCTACACCTTC.

The chain is built from TRBV5-1 and TRBJ2-7; D gene unclear. The CDR3 extends over 11 amino acids. The germline V gene encodes CDR1 SGHRS and CDR2 YFSETQ. Trimming took off 4 bases at V and 4 bases at J, with 6 bases between the two ends. In DNA form, the CDR3 reads TGCGCCAGCAGCCCGGGTTACGAGCAGTACTTC. Its translation: CASSPGYEQYF.

The rearrangement uses TRBV5-6 and TRBJ2-4, with 8 bases lining up with TRBD1. The ends lost 4 bases at V and 7 bases at J; junction bases unmatched: 7. The CDR3 sequence is 14 residues long. Germline V gives CDR1 SGHDT, CDR2 YYEEEE. CDR3 in amino acids: CASSPTGAGNIQYF. The CDR3 coding sequence is TGTGCCAGCAGCCCGACAGGGGCCGGTAACATTCAGTACTTC.

Only a few counts were recorded for this clone. The chain uses TRBV28 and TRBJ1-1, with unresolved D. The CDR3 is 12 residues long. Trimming stripped 8 bases from V and 0 bases from J, with 7 bases between. In germline, CDR1 is MDHEN, CDR2 SYDVKM. CDR3: CASGRLNTEAFF. Here the CDR3 DNA reads TGTGCCAGCGGTAGGCTGAACACTGAAGCTTTCTTT. The entire variable domain, with the rest obtained from reference TRBV28 and TRBJ1-1, is as follows: DVKVTQSSRYLVKRTGEKVFLECVQDMDHENMFWYRQDPGLGLRLIYFSYDVKMKEKGDIPEGYSVSREKKERFSLILESASTNQTSMYLCASGRLNTEAFFGQGTRLTVV.

CDR3 DNA: TGTGCCAGCAGCTTGATCGAGGCAGGGGATGGCTACACCTTC. This sequence encodes CASSLIEAGDGYTF. The chain carries TRBV7-9 and TRBJ1-2; TRBD1 might be the D (6 bases). CDR1 is SEHNR and CDR2 is FQNEAQ in the germline V gene (reference sequence). V shed 3 bases and J shed 6 bases, with 14 bases lying between them. This CDR3 spans 14 amino acids.

V gene TRBV6-6 combines with J gene TRBJ2-7; TRBD2 matches 7 bases. With 9 bases clipped from V and 5 bases from J, the junction kept 4 bases outside the gene matches. Looked up from germline, CDR1 is MNHNY and CDR2 is SVGAGI (reference sequence). The CDR3 extends over 11 amino acids. The CDR3 is CASTSAHEQYF. CDR3 DNA: TGTGCCAGTACTAGCGCTCACGAGCAGTACTTC.

The chain employs TRBV30 and TRBJ2-2, with 14 bases fitting TRBD2. With 0 bases clipped from V and 0 bases from J, the junction kept 6 bases outside the gene matches. This CDR3 comprises 19 residues. From germline, CDR1 is GTSNPN and CDR2 SVGIG (reference sequence). Here the CDR3 reads CAWSVLGLAGGSNTGELFF. CDR3 in DNA: TGTGCCTGGAGTGTACTAGGACTAGCGGGAGGATCGAACACCGGGGAGCTGTTTTTT.